The rows below give T cell receptor beta chains drawn from one sample of a study of T cell responses to AZD1222 COVID-19 vaccine. The data were produced by immunoSEQ multiplex PCR, yet TCRdb's version contains in-frame clones alone and is incomplete. The sample lists 130,000 to 150,000 clones; just under 95% were seen once. The sample was peripheral blood, taken on day 0 of AZD1222 vaccination. The origin of the receptors is an adult in good health. The CDR3 runs from the conserved cysteine through the conserved F or W. A D gene is named only where the DNA matches it firmly. Not every row has a clone size; where given, it reads once, few, many or a size class.

d_gene	j_gene	abundance	v_gene	CDR3nt	CDR3aa
.	TRBJ1-5	.	TRBV7-8	TGTGCCAGCAGCCGCCGGTGGGGGGGCAATCAGCCCCAGCATTTT	CASSRRWGGNQPQHF
TRBD1	TRBJ1-5	.	TRBV5-4	TGTGCCAGCAGCTGGACAGGTCGGGGGACCTATAGCAATCAGCCCCAGCATTTT	CASSWTGRGTYSNQPQHF
.	TRBJ1-5	.	TRBV7-8	TGTGCCAGCAGCTTAGTGATGGGGGTCAATCAGCCCCAGCATTTT	CASSLVMGVNQPQHF
.	TRBJ1-5	.	TRBV9	TGTGCCAGCAGCGACGGAGCGGTTGGCAATCAGCCCCAGCATTTT	CASSDGAVGNQPQHF
.	TRBJ1-5	few	TRBV30	TGTGCCTGGAGTGTAGGGACGGGAGGCCAGCCCCAGCATTTT	CAWSVGTGGQPQHF
TRBD2	TRBJ2-1	.	TRBV5-1	TGCGCCAGCAGCTTTGGGCTAGCGGGGAGCTCCTACAATGAGCAGTTCTTC	CASSFGLAGSSYNEQFF
.	TRBJ2-1	.	TRBV29-1	TGCAGCGTTGGCAGGGGATCCTACAATGAGCAGTTCTTC	CSVGRGSYNEQFF
.	TRBJ2-3	once	TRBV27	TGTGCCAGCAGTTCCCCCGGGCTAGCCTCCACAGATACGCAGTATTTT	CASSSPGLASTDTQYF
.	TRBJ2-3	.	TRBV18	TGTGCCAGCGCCTCCGGGACCTCGGATACGCAGTATTTT	CASASGTSDTQYF
.	TRBJ1-5	few	TRBV6-5	TGTGCCAGCAGCTGGGGGCGGAGCAATCAGCCCCAGCATTTT	CASSWGRSNQPQHF
.	TRBJ2-1	.	TRBV21-1	TGTGCCAGCAGCAAAGGGGCGGGAGCATTCCCCATCATCTACAATGAGCAGTTCTTC	CASSKGAGAFPIIYNEQFF
.	TRBJ1-6	few	TRBV28	TGTGCCAGCAGTTTCCCCAGACAGGAGGGGTGGTATAATTCACCCCTCCACTTT	CASSFPRQEGWYNSPLHF
.	TRBJ2-2	.	TRBV5-4	TGTGCCAGCAGCTTTTTGGGATCCGGGGAGCTGTTTTTT	CASSFLGSGELFF
.	TRBJ2-1	once	TRBV24-1	TGTGCCACCCAACAGGGCAGATCACAAGATGAGCAGTTCTTC	CATQQGRSQDEQFF
TRBD2	TRBJ2-3	.	TRBV18	TGTGCCAGCTCTAGCGGGAGGATCACAGATACGCAGTATTTT	CASSSGRITDTQYF
.	TRBJ2-5	once	TRBV28	TGTGCCAGCAGTTTCTTTTCTCGGGGGTTAAACCAGTACTTC	CASSFFSRGLNQYF
.	TRBJ2-7	.	TRBV14	TGTGCCAGCAGCCATGCAGGAGGCCCAGGAGGGCAGTACTTC	CASSHAGGPGGQYF
TRBD1	TRBJ1-2	once	TRBV6-5	TGTGCCAGCAGTTACTCGGGGACAGTGTCGGTCTACGGCTACACCTTC	CASSYSGTVSVYGYTF
.	TRBJ1-1	.	TRBV6-4	TGTGCCAGCAAGATCGAGAACACTGAAGCTTTCTTT	CASKIENTEAFF
.	TRBJ1-2	.	TRBV25-1	TGTGCCAGCAGTGTGGCCTATGGCTACACCTTC	CASSVAYGYTF
TRBD1	TRBJ1-1	.	TRBV7-9	TGTGCCAGCAGCTTTGACAGGGTGTCTACTGAAGCTTTCTTT	CASSFDRVSTEAFF
.	TRBJ1-5	.	TRBV6-9	TGTGCCAGCAGTTACGTCCCAGGGAGTCAGCCCCAGCATTTT	CASSYVPGSQPQHF
TRBD1	TRBJ2-7	.	TRBV2	TGTGCCAGCAGGGTACAGGGGCCCTCCTACGAGCAGTACTTC	CASRVQGPSYEQYF
.	TRBJ2-7	.	TRBV21-1	TGTGCCAGCAGCAAAAAAAACCTCAAGGGGCAGACGGGACGTTACGAGCAGTACTTC	CASSKKNLKGQTGRYEQYF
TRBD1	TRBJ2-1	.	TRBV14	TGTGCCAGCAGCACCCGGACAGGGATCGTCCGCAATGAGCAGTTCTTC	CASSTRTGIVRNEQFF
TRBD1	TRBJ1-3	.	TRBV7-9	TGTGCCAGCAGCTTAAGCTGGGGGGGACAGGGGAGAAACACCATATATTTT	CASSLSWGGQGRNTIYF
.	TRBJ1-3	.	TRBV6-5	TGTGCCAGCAGTCAACACGCGAGGGGAAACACCATATATTTT	CASSQHARGNTIYF
.	TRBJ2-3	.	TRBV12-5	TGTGCTAGTGGTTTGGTACTCGGGGTATTGGATACGCAGTATTTT	CASGLVLGVLDTQYF
TRBD2	TRBJ2-3	.	TRBV28	TGTGCCAGCAAACAAGGGACTAGCGGATCTAGCACAGATACGCAGTATTTT	CASKQGTSGSSTDTQYF
.	TRBJ1-3	.	TRBV10-3	TGTGCCATCAGGGGGGTTCTGCGGTACACTGAGAACACCATATATTTT	CAIRGVLRYTENTIYF
.	TRBJ2-7	.	TRBV12-3/TRBV12-4	TGTGCCAGCAGTTTTGGACTACGCTACGAGCAGTACTTC	CASSFGLRYEQYF
TRBD1	TRBJ2-5	.	TRBV7-2	TGTGCCAGCAGTTGGGGGGACAGGGAAACGGAGACCCAGTACTTC	CASSWGDRETETQYF
.	TRBJ1-1	.	TRBV7-3	TGTGCCAGCAGCCCGGGACTCATGAACACTGAAGCTTTCTTT	CASSPGLMNTEAFF
.	TRBJ1-2	.	TRBV5-6	TGTGCCAGCAGCTTGGGCCAGGGAGATGGCTACACCTTC	CASSLGQGDGYTF
TRBD1	TRBJ1-2	.	TRBV9	TGTGCCAGCAGAACCTCGACAGGGGATAGCTATGGCTACACCTTC	CASRTSTGDSYGYTF
.	TRBJ1-1	.	TRBV3-1/TRBV3-2	TGTGCCAGCAGCCCCGAGGCGGCGTTGGGCACTGAAGCTTTCTTT	CASSPEAALGTEAFF
.	TRBJ2-5	.	TRBV5-8	TGTGCCAGCAGCTTGTTCAAAGAGACCCAGTACTTC	CASSLFKETQYF
.	TRBJ1-5	.	TRBV28	TGTGCCAGCAGTTTATGGGAGGATAGCAATCAGCCCCAGCATTTT	CASSLWEDSNQPQHF
.	TRBJ1-6	.	TRBV27	TGTGCCAGCAGCCAAGGTCTCCCATCACCCCTCCACTTT	CASSQGLPSPLHF
.	TRBJ1-5	.	TRBV6-5	TGTGCCAGCAGGATCAACAGGCACAATCAGCCCCAGCATTTT	CASRINRHNQPQHF
.	TRBJ1-1	.	TRBV29-1	TGCAGCGCTCTGGGTCAGGGAGCTTTCTTT	CSALGQGAFF
.	TRBJ1-1	.	TRBV10-3	TGTGCCATCAGTGAGGGAGGGGTGTTGAACACTGAAGCTTTCTTT	CAISEGGVLNTEAFF
.	TRBJ2-1	.	TRBV6-5	TGTGCCAGCAGTTACTCGGGGCGGATCGAGCAGTTCTTC	CASSYSGRIEQFF
TRBD1	TRBJ1-2	.	TRBV4-2	TGTGCCAGCAGCCAGATCACAGGGGGCGCGAACTATGGCTACACCTTC	CASSQITGGANYGYTF
TRBD2	TRBJ2-7	.	TRBV24-1	TGTGCCACCAGTGACGCACGGGAGGGCCGGTACGAGCAGTACTTC	CATSDAREGRYEQYF
.	TRBJ2-1	.	TRBV28	TGTGCCAGCAGTTCCACAGGGTTCCGGGAGAATGAGCAGTTCTTC	CASSSTGFRENEQFF
.	TRBJ1-2	.	TRBV6-5	TGTGCCAGCAGAGGGACGGTTTATGGCTACACCTTC	CASRGTVYGYTF
.	TRBJ2-6	.	TRBV19	TGTGCCAGTACCACCCCCCGGTGGTCCGGGGCCAACGTCCTGACTTTC	CASTTPRWSGANVLTF
TRBD2	TRBJ2-5	.	TRBV5-1	TGCGCCAGCAGCTTGCGAGCGGGAGTTGGTTTAGGAGAGACCCAGTACTTC	CASSLRAGVGLGETQYF
.	TRBJ1-5	once	TRBV28	TGTGCCAGCAGTTTGTTAGCGGGTACTTATAGCAATCAGCCCCAGCATTTT	CASSLLAGTYSNQPQHF
.	TRBJ2-2	.	TRBV28	TGTGCCAGCAGTTTTACGGGGTGGGCCGGGGAGCTGTTTTTT	CASSFTGWAGELFF
.	TRBJ1-1	.	TRBV27	TGTGCCAGCAGTTTAGATTGGCAGGGCGCTGAAGCTTTCTTT	CASSLDWQGAEAFF
.	TRBJ1-6	.	TRBV12-3/TRBV12-4	TGTGCCAGCAGTTATGCGTTAGGGCTCCCCCTCCACTTT	CASSYALGLPLHF
.	TRBJ1-2	.	TRBV19	TGTGCCAGTAGTATAGTAGGGATACCGGCCGGCTACACCTTC	CASSIVGIPAGYTF
.	TRBJ1-5	.	TRBV24-1	TGTGCCACCAGTGATGGCCCTCAGCCCCAGCATTTT	CATSDGPQPQHF
TRBD2	TRBJ2-1	.	TRBV7-9	TGTGCCAGCAGCCCCCCGGGACTAGCGGGAGTGGGGTACAATGAGCAGTTCTTC	CASSPPGLAGVGYNEQFF
.	TRBJ2-7	once	TRBV25-1	TGTGCCAGCAGTGAATTACAGAACTCCTACGAGCAGTACTTC	CASSELQNSYEQYF
.	TRBJ1-2	.	TRBV5-6	TGTGCCAGCACCATTCCCGGCAGTAACTATGGCTACACCTTC	CASTIPGSNYGYTF
.	TRBJ1-2	.	TRBV19	TGTGCCAGTAGTATATTAGGGGGTTTGGACTATGGCTACACCTTC	CASSILGGLDYGYTF
TRBD1	TRBJ2-5	.	TRBV16	TGTGCCAGCAGCCCCGACAGGGGCTCCTCGGCGCAGTACTTC	CASSPDRGSSAQYF